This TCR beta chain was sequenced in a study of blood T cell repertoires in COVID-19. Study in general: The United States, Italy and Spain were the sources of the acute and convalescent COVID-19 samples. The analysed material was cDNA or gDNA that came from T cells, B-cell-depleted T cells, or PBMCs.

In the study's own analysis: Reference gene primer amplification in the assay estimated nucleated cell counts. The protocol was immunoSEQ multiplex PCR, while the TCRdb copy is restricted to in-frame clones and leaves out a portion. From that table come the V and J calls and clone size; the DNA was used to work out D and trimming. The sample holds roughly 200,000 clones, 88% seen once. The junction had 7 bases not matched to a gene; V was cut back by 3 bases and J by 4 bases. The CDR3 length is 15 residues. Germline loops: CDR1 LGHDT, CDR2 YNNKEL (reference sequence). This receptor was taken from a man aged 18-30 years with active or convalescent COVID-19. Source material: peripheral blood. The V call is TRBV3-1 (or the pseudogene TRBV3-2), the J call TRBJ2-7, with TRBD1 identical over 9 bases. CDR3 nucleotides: TGTGCCAGCAGCCAGGGACAGGGATTTCGTTACGAGCAGTACTTC. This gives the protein CASSQGQGFRYEQYF.